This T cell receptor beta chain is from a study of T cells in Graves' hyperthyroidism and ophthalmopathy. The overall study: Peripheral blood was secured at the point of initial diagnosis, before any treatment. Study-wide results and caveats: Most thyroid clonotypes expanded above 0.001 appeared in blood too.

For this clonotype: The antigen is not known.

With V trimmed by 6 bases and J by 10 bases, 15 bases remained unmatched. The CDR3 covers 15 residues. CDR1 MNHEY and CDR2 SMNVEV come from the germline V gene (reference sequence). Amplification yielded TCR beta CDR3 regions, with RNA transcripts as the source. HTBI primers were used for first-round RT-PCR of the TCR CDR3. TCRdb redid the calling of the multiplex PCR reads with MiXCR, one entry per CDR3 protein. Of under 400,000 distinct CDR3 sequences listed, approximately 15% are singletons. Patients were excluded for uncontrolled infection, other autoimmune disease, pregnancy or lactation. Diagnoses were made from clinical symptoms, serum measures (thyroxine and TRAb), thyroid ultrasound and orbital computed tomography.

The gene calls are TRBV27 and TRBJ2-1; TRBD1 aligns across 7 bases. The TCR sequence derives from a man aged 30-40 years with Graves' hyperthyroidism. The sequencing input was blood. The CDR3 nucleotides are TGTGCCAGCAGACGAAGCCCTTGGACAGGACGGGAGCAGTTCTTC. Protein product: CASRRSPWTGREQFF.